The 32 T cell receptor beta chains presented below share a single source sample, sequenced in a study of blood T cells in healthy people across ages (dated by TCRdb to between 2014 and 2017). Libraries were built with 5' RACE. The sequencer listed for this sample is Illumina HiSeq 2500. The second PCR ran for about 7 to 11 cycles and used a J-beta primer mix along with a sample-barcoded 5' primer. TCRdb took the public reads, trimmed them with fastp at Q25, ran MiXCR for clone calling and kept in-frame beta chains. Rows with a matching CDR3 protein are joined into one entry that keeps the most common DNA and genes. Across this sample there are 650,000 or so distinct CDR3 sequences, with around 50% seen only once. Of the sample, roughly 14% is held by the ten largest clones. Sequences were obtained from blood. These receptors originate from a woman over 75 in good health.

This clonotype was counted ten times or more. The V call is TRBV12-3 or TRBV12-4, the J call TRBJ1-5, with D maybe TRBD1 (5 bases). The length of the CDR3 is 17 residues. V lost 5 bases to trimming and J lost 2 bases, with 19 bases between them. The CDR3 loop reads CASSPYLYGGGNQPQHF. The CDR3, as DNA: TGTGCCAGCAGTCCATACCTCTACGGAGGGGGCAATCAGCCCCAGCATTTT.

On this clonotype: Since a much larger clone is just one base distant, this may be a read error. The chain couples TRBV5-1 to TRBJ2-3, with TRBD2 matching 7 bases. The CDR3 contains 14 residues. Germline lookup yields CDR1 SGHRS and CDR2 YFSETQ. The junction had 7 bases not matched to a gene; V was cut back by 4 bases and J by 5 bases. The CDR3 coding sequence is TGCGCCAGCAGCGCCGGGACTATGGAAGATACGCAGTATTTT. Translated: CASSAGTMEDTQYF.

V gene TRBV12-3 or TRBV12-4 combines with J gene TRBJ2-1; D possibly corresponds to TRBD1 (5 bases). V was clipped by 6 bases and J by 0 bases, with 9 bases between them. This CDR3 comprises 14 residues. Written as DNA, the CDR3 is TGTGCCAGCAGCTGGACACGCTCCTACAATGAGCAGTTCTTC. This encodes CASSWTRSYNEQFF.

This clonotype has a handful of counts. A read error is possible here, since a much larger clone lies one base away. This chain links TRBV7-9 with TRBJ1-5; D possibly corresponds to TRBD1 (6 bases). The CDR3 is made up of 14 amino acids. From germline, CDR1 is SEHNR and CDR2 FQNEAQ (reference sequence). CDR3 coding DNA: TGTGCCGGCAGCCCAGGGGACACTAATCAGCCCCAGCATTTT. Its translation is CAGSPGDTNQPQHF.

This clonotype was detected many times. The chain links TRBV20-1 to TRBJ2-1; TRBD2 might be the D (5 bases). The CDR3 length is 15 residues. V lost 0 bases, J lost 5 bases, and 14 bases lay in between. Germline CDR1 and CDR2: DFQATT and SNEGSKA (reference sequence). CDR3 in amino acids: CSAREGVGSDNEQFF. Here the CDR3 DNA reads TGCAGTGCTAGAGAAGGAGTAGGGAGCGACAATGAGCAGTTCTTC.

V is TRBV10-3 and J is TRBJ2-1, with 9 positions matching TRBD2. V dropped 2 bases and J dropped 7; count of bases not matched to a gene: 6. The germline V gene has CDR1 ENHRY and CDR2 SYGVKD. The CDR3 runs 15 residues. The CDR3 DNA follows: TGTGCCATCAGTGAGGGAAGTAGCGGGAGTAATGAGCAGTTCTTC. This sequence encodes CAISEGSSGSNEQFF.

The genes are TRBV5-1 and TRBJ2-1; D remains unclear. Germline V gene data show CDR1 as SGHRS and CDR2 as YFSETQ. The V end lost 7 bases, the J end lost 7 bases, and 18 bases lay between the germline ends. The CDR3 contains 14 residues. The CDR3 here is CASGPGLPPNEQFF. For the CDR3, the DNA is TGCGCCAGCGGTCCGGGCCTGCCCCCTAATGAGCAGTTCTTC.

Comments on this clonotype: Given a much more abundant clone one base away, this may be a read error. The genes are TRBV6-6 and TRBJ2-1; no firm D call. The V gene's germline CDR1 is MNHNY and CDR2 SVGAGI (reference sequence). The CDR3 loop spans 12 amino acids. The CDR3 DNA reads as TGTGCCACCAGTTCGAGCTACAATGAGCAGTTCTTC. It codes for CATSSSYNEQFF.

This clonotype was seen at least ten times. The chain joins TRBV20-1 to TRBJ2-1; 9 bases are shared with TRBD2. The CDR3 has 15 residues. Trimming took 0 bases from V and 6 from J; bases not matched to a gene: 6. Germline-derived CDR1 and CDR2 are DFQATT and SNEGSKA (reference sequence). The CDR3 coding sequence is TGCAGTGCTAGAGAGAGACTAGCGGCATCCAATGAGCAGTTCTTC. It codes for CSARERLAASNEQFF.

This chain connects TRBV27 to TRBJ2-7; D perhaps matches TRBD1 (6 bases). The CDR3 has 16 residues. The V gene's germline CDR1 is MNHEY and CDR2 SMNVEV (reference sequence). Trimming stripped 0 bases from V and 0 bases from J, with 12 bases between. The CDR3 spells CASSLSVDRSSYEQYF. In DNA form, the CDR3 reads TGTGCCAGCAGTTTATCCGTGGACAGAAGCTCCTACGAGCAGTACTTC.

The V call is TRBV5-4, the J call TRBJ2-2, with 9 positions matching TRBD1. The V gene's germline CDR1 is SGHNT and CDR2 YYREEE (reference sequence). There are 15 residues in the CDR3. Germline trimming cut 5 bases from V and 4 bases from J; bases unmatched to any gene: 6. CDR3 nucleotides: TGTGCCAGCAGTCGGGGACAGGGCGGCACCGGGGAGCTGTTTTTT. Translating it yields CASSRGQGGTGELFF. The full variable domain, in which reference TRBV5-4 and TRBJ2-2 provide the parts outside the CDR3, is ETGVTQSPTHLIKTRGQQVTLRCSSQSGHNTVSWYQQALGQGPQFIFQYYREEENGRGNFPPRFSGLQFPNYSSELNVNALELDDSALYLCASSRGQGGTGELFFGEGSRLTVL.

The gene calls are TRBV30 and TRBJ1-3; D ambiguous. V shed 2 bases and J shed 0 bases, with 23 bases lying between them. This CDR3 spans 19 amino acids. Germline CDR1 reads GTSNPN; CDR2 reads SVGIG (reference sequence). The CDR3 bases are TGTGCCTGGAGTCTGCGGGATTCGTTCTACCTTCGCTCTGGAAACACCATATATTTT. It yields the protein CAWSLRDSFYLRSGNTIYF. The whole variable domain, filled in from reference TRBV30 and TRBJ1-3, reads SQTIHQWPATLVQPVGSPLSLECTVEGTSNPNLYWYRQAAGRGLQLLFYSVGIGQISSEVPQNLSASRPQDRQFILSSKKLLLSDSGFYLCAWSLRDSFYLRSGNTIYFGEGSWLTVV.

This clonotype appeared a single time. The genes are TRBV20-1 and TRBJ2-3; 12 positions match TRBD2. The length of the CDR3 is 16 residues. Trimming at V came to 5 bases and at J to 3 bases, leaving 9 bases not matched to a gene. CDR1 is DFQATT and CDR2 is SNEGSKA in the germline V gene (reference sequence). The CDR3 sequence is CSASSLAGGPTDTQYF. CDR3 in DNA: TGCAGTGCTTCGTCCCTAGCGGGGGGGCCGACAGATACGCAGTATTTT.

This chain links TRBV12-3 or TRBV12-4 with TRBJ1-2; 7 bases map to TRBD1. V gave up 5 bases and J gave up 3 bases; unmatched junction bases: 6. CDR3 size: 14 residues. DNA for the CDR3: TGTGCCAGCAGTCCCAGGGGGAGTTACTATGGCTACACCTTC. It yields the protein CASSPRGSYYGYTF.

At least ten counts were recorded for this clonotype. This chain uses TRBV7-6 with TRBJ2-5; 9 bases are a match to TRBD2. The V gene's germline CDR1 is SGHVS and CDR2 FNYEAQ. J lost 4 bases, V lost 5 bases, and 8 bases had no gene match. The CDR3 sequence is 15 residues long. The CDR3 region is CASSPGTSPIETQYF. The DNA for the CDR3 is TGTGCCAGCAGCCCCGGGACTAGCCCCATAGAGACCCAGTACTTC.

This clonotype has ten or more counts. The chain has TRBV7-2 and TRBJ2-1; perhaps D is TRBD1 or TRBD2 (6 bases each). CDR3 length: 16 residues. The ends were cut back, 0 bases at V and 4 bases at J, with 13 bases in the middle. Germline V gives CDR1 SGHTA, CDR2 FQGNSA. CDR3 bases: TGTGCCAGCAGCTTAGCGGACGGAGGGGGATACAATGAGCAGTTCTTC. It is translated as CASSLADGGGYNEQFF.

This clonotype showed up many times. The V gene is TRBV6-5, the J gene TRBJ1-1; no clear D gene. The CDR3 covers 13 residues. The germline V gene has CDR1 MNHEY and CDR2 SVGAGI. V was cut by 0 bases and J by 5 bases, with 7 bases left in between. The CDR3 spells CASSYSRQTEAFF. In DNA form, the CDR3 reads TGTGCCAGCAGTTACTCTCGGCAGACTGAAGCTTTCTTT.

This chain uses TRBV7-9 with TRBJ1-2; 7 nucleotides agree with TRBD1. This CDR3 has 15 amino acids. V dropped 1 base and J dropped 2; count of bases not matched to a gene: 4. Germline V gene lookup returns CDR1 SEHNR and CDR2 FQNEAQ (reference sequence). The chain's CDR3 is CASSLVSTGNYGYTF. DNA of the CDR3: TGTGCCAGCAGCTTAGTGTCGACAGGGAACTATGGCTACACCTTC.

The V gene is TRBV21-1, the J gene TRBJ1-5. TRBV21-1 is assigned pseudogene status. The CDR3 contains 19 residues. CDR3 sequence: CASSKERGRAGYSNQPQHF. The CDR3 DNA sequence: TGTGCCAGCAGCAAAGAGAGGGGCAGGGCCGGATATAGCAATCAGCCCCAGCATTTT.

This clonotype came up a few times. The rearrangement uses TRBV5-1 and TRBJ2-7; TRBD2 agrees at 11 bases. CDR1 SGHRS and CDR2 YFSETQ come from the germline V gene. The CDR3 consists of 15 residues. The trim removed 4 bases at V and 4 bases at J, leaving 7 bases unmatched. CDR3 residues: CASSPIAGGPYEQYF. Written as DNA, the CDR3 is TGCGCCAGCAGCCCAATAGCGGGAGGGCCGTACGAGCAGTACTTC.

The chain carries TRBV20-1 and TRBJ2-1, with unresolved D. The germline V and J ends were trimmed by 3 bases and 0 bases, with 12 bases remaining between them. CDR1 and CDR2 from the germline V gene are DFQATT and SNEGSKA (reference sequence). The CDR3 runs to 15 residues. CDR3 loop: CSASSPKGSYNEQFF. CDR3 DNA sequence: TGCAGTGCTAGTTCCCCTAAGGGCTCCTACAATGAGCAGTTCTTC.

This chain links TRBV7-6 with TRBJ2-7, with 10 bases identical to TRBD2. The J segment lost 7 bases and the V segment lost 7 bases, leaving 13 bases of the junction unmatched. Germline V lookup: CDR1 SGHVS, CDR2 FNYEAQ. There are 15 residues in the CDR3. The CDR3 loop reads CASMSGRASYNEQYF. In DNA form, the CDR3 reads TGTGCCAGCATGAGCGGGAGGGCCAGCTACAATGAGCAGTACTTC.

With respect to this clonotype: A single base separates this from a much larger clone, so it may be a read error. This chain uses TRBV10-3 with TRBJ2-1; unclear D gene. Germline lookup yields CDR1 ENHRY and CDR2 SYGVKD. This CDR3 has 16 amino acids. Trimming took 6 bases from V and 4 from J, leaving 19 bases between them. This chain's CDR3 is CAISFLGGVVYNEQFF. The CDR3 DNA is TGTGCCATCAGCTTCTTGGGTGGAGTAGTGTACAATGAGCAGTTCTTC.

The CDR3 region is CASSDTGPFGYTF. CDR3 in DNA: TGTGCCAGCAGCGATACAGGGCCCTTTGGCTACACCTTC. This chain joins TRBV6-1 and TRBJ1-2, with a possible D match to TRBD1 (6 bases). The germline V gene encodes CDR1 MNHNS and CDR2 SASEGT. The CDR3 covers 13 residues. Trimming took 6 bases from V and 7 from J, leaving 15 bases between them.

This clonotype occurred a few times. With a much larger clone just one base away, this may be a read error. J is TRBJ2-1 and V is TRBV29-1; 8 bases align to TRBD2. The germline V gene encodes CDR1 SQVTM and CDR2 ANQGSEA. The CDR3 length is 13 residues. Germline trimming cut 3 bases from V and 15 bases from J; bases unmatched to any gene: 13. The CDR3 DNA reads as TGCAGCGTTGACTGGGTAGCGGGGTCACAGGGGTTCTTC. This encodes CSVDWVAGSQGFF.

This clonotype was picked up many times. The chain links TRBV28 to TRBJ2-4, with D perhaps TRBD2 (7 bases). The CDR3 extends over 15 amino acids. The ends were cut back, 7 bases at V and 8 bases at J, with 21 bases in the middle. Germline values: CDR1 MDHEN, CDR2 SYDVKM. The CDR3, as DNA: TGTGCCAGCATAAGCGGGGCAAGGGGGGGGTACATTCAGTACTTC. Translation: CASISGARGGYIQYF.

The rearrangement links TRBV2 to TRBJ1-5, with D possibly matching TRBD1 (6 bases). CDR1 is SNHLY, CDR2 FYNNEI, per germline. The CDR3 totals 15 residues. Trimming cost V 1 base and J 5 bases, with 12 bases left between them. CDR3 nucleotides: TGTGCCAGCAGTGAAGAACGGGGGGCCTATCAGCCCCAGCATTTT. Protein product: CASSEERGAYQPQHF.

CDR3 in amino acids: CSVTGQGAYEQYF. CDR3 nucleotide sequence: TGCAGTGTAACAGGACAGGGGGCCTACGAGCAGTACTTC. The chain has TRBV20-1 and TRBJ2-7, with 10 bases matching TRBD1. CDR3 length equals 13 residues. Losses at the gene ends were 7 bases for V and 2 bases for J; bases not matched to a gene: 5. CDR1 and CDR2 from the germline V gene are DFQATT and SNEGSKA (reference sequence).

This clonotype occurred a few times. This rearrangement joins TRBV9 to TRBJ2-2; 10 bases are a match to TRBD2. J lost 5 bases, V lost 0 bases, and 4 bases had no gene match. The CDR3 runs 16 residues. Germline CDR1 is SGDLS and CDR2 is YYNGEE. The CDR3 reads CASSVAAGGPTGELFF. As DNA, the CDR3 is TGTGCCAGCAGCGTAGCAGCGGGGGGGCCTACCGGGGAGCTGTTTTTT.

This clonotype was observed a single time. This may arise from a read error, as a much more abundant clone is one base away. This rearrangement joins TRBV7-2 to TRBJ2-4; no clear D. CDR1 is SGHTA and CDR2 is FQGNSA in the germline V gene. The CDR3 has 14 amino acids. V was shortened by 3 bases and J by 3 bases, with 9 bases between the two germline ends. The CDR3 DNA reads as TGTGCCAGCAGCTTGGACGGAAGCAAAAACATTCAGTACTTC. It encodes CASSLDGSKNIQYF.

This clonotype showed up many times. The chain joins TRBV7-2 to TRBJ1-2; D is unresolved. Per germline, CDR1 SGHTA and CDR2 FQGNSA. This CDR3 is built from 15 residues. The V and J ends lost 4 bases and 0 bases respectively, with 12 bases between them. Here the CDR3 DNA reads TGTGCCAGCAGCTCTGGCCAGACCCCTAACTATGGCTACACCTTC. Its protein product is CASSSGQTPNYGYTF.

The chain couples TRBV7-2 to TRBJ2-1; D is unresolved. The germline CDR1 and CDR2 sequences are SGHTA and FQGNSA. The CDR3 totals 12 residues. V lost 1 base and J lost 12, with 10 bases in between. The DNA for the CDR3 is TGTGCCAGCAGCTTAGAACGCCCGCGGCAGTTCTTC. Its translation is CASSLERPRQFF.